These T cell receptor beta chains were read from a single sample in a study of cytomegalovirus exposure and HLA in healthy donors. Repertoires were generated with immunoSEQ multiplex PCR, while TCRdb's copy carries only in-frame clones and drops some. In the table there are some 80,000 clones, 70% to 80% of which are singletons. Sequencing was done on a sample of PBMCs. The receptors were gathered from a human donor in good health. Both conserved end residues are trimmed from each CDR3. Each record gives: J gene, V gene, CDR3 protein.

j_call: TRBJ1-1; v_call: TRBV18; cdr3_aa: ASSPPGTGMNTEAF
j_call: TRBJ2-7; v_call: TRBV11-2; cdr3_aa: ASSLGPRYEQY
j_call: TRBJ2-6; v_call: TRBV14; cdr3_aa: ASSQDRLSAGANVLT
j_call: TRBJ2-1; v_call: TRBV6-5; cdr3_aa: ASSYSGRTYNEQF
j_call: TRBJ2-7; v_call: TRBV10-3; cdr3_aa: AIMDRDGAYEQY
j_call: TRBJ1-1; v_call: TRBV7-9; cdr3_aa: ASSLARGLNTEAF
j_call: TRBJ1-1; v_call: TRBV19; cdr3_aa: ASTGVNTEAF
j_call: TRBJ2-1; v_call: TRBV6-5; cdr3_aa: ASSRGGSKVLEQF
j_call: TRBJ1-2; v_call: TRBV15; cdr3_aa: ATSRDNRGYGYT
j_call: TRBJ1-1; v_call: TRBV6-6; cdr3_aa: ASSYEDTEAF
j_call: TRBJ1-2; v_call: TRBV2; cdr3_aa: ASGGIWGYT
j_call: TRBJ2-7; v_call: TRBV11-2; cdr3_aa: ASSLEGRGSYEQY